Listed below are T cell receptor beta chains from one sample, sequenced in a study of T cell changes during pregnancy in multiple sclerosis. This table comes from immunoSEQ multiplex PCR, and its TCRdb copy is limited to in-frame clones, with some not included. This sample yields some 85,000 clones, of which around 93% are seen a single time; about 0.72% belongs to the top ten. The specimen was peripheral blood, collected in the second trimester of pregnancy. The origin of the receptors is a female donor in good health, enrolled as a control in a pregnancy study. Both conserved end residues are part of each CDR3. The D gene is left open where the match is weak. Clone size appears in some rows only: once, few, many, or a class for an expanded clone.

>.|14|TRBJ2-1|TRBD1|TRBV11-3
TGTGCCAGCAGCCAGGGGACAGGGGGGTATGAGCAGTTCTTC
CASSQGTGGYEQFF
>.|15|TRBJ2-7|TRBD1|TRBV2
TGTGCCAGCAGTGCGGGGACAGGGGAGGCGCGCGAGCAGTACTTC
CASSAGTGEAREQYF
>.|16|TRBJ1-2|.|TRBV9
TGTGCCAGCAGCGGCTCCCCATCGCCTATACTCTATGGCTACACCTTC
CASSGSPSPILYGYTF
>.|12|TRBJ2-1|.|TRBV2
TGTGCCATGAGCCCGCCTAGGGGTGAGCAGTTCTTC
CAMSPPRGEQFF
>.|14|TRBJ1-1|.|TRBV9
TGTGCCAGCAGCGTAGGCGGGCCGAACACTGAAGCTTTCTTT
CASSVGGPNTEAFF
>.|11|TRBJ1-2|.|TRBV27
TGTGCAACAAGGCGGGGCTATGGCTACACCTTC
CATRRGYGYTF
>.|12|TRBJ1-1|.|TRBV30
TGTGCCTGGAGTTGGGCTAACACTGAAGCTTTCTTT
CAWSWANTEAFF
>.|14|TRBJ1-1|.|TRBV10-3
TGTGCCATCAGTGACCTTTCTAGGAACACTGAAGCTTTCTTT
CAISDLSRNTEAFF
>.|14|TRBJ2-6|.|TRBV29-1
TGCAGCGTCGACGACAGGCCCGGGGCCAACGTCCTGACTTTC
CSVDDRPGANVLTF
>.|15|TRBJ1-5|.|TRBV7-3
TGTGCCAGCAGTCGTACAGGGAATCGGAATCAGCCCCAGCATTTT
CASSRTGNRNQPQHF
>.|15|TRBJ2-2|TRBD2|TRBV27
TGTGCCAGCAGCACCCCCGGGGGGGGCACCGGGGAGCTGTTTTTT
CASSTPGGGTGELFF
>.|18|TRBJ2-3|.|TRBV11-2
TGTGCCAGCAGCTTTAGATTCGCCTCGGGGTCTAGCACAGATACGCAGTATTTT
CASSFRFASGSSTDTQYF
>once|17|TRBJ2-1|TRBD2|TRBV7-2
TGTGCCAGCAGCTTAGCCACTAGCGGGGGGACGTACAATGAGCAGTTCTTC
CASSLATSGGTYNEQFF
>few|15|TRBJ1-1|.|TRBV19
TGTGCCAGTAGTATAAACGGTCGGGGGAGCACTGAAGCTTTCTTT
CASSINGRGSTEAFF
>.|16|TRBJ1-4|.|TRBV6-6
TGTGCCAGCAGTTACGCGGGGCCTGAAGGAGGCGAAAAACTGTTTTTT
CASSYAGPEGGEKLFF
>.|14|TRBJ2-3|.|TRBV19
TGTGCCAGTAGTATTCAAGCTACTCCGGATACGCAGTATTTT
CASSIQATPDTQYF
>.|13|TRBJ1-2|.|TRBV9
TGTGCCAGCAGCGTAGTGTCCTCCTATGGCTACACCTTC
CASSVVSSYGYTF
>.|15|TRBJ1-1|.|TRBV5-6
TGTGCCAGCAGCTTTATGACAGAACTGAACACTGAAGCTTTCTTT
CASSFMTELNTEAFF
>.|15|TRBJ1-2|.|TRBV18
TGTGCCAGCTCACCAGACTTCAGGGGCGACTATGGCTACACCTTC
CASSPDFRGDYGYTF
>.|16|TRBJ1-3|.|TRBV6-5
TGTGCCAGCAGTTACGCGCCTTCCTTCTCTGGAAACACCATATATTTT
CASSYAPSFSGNTIYF
>.|14|TRBJ2-2|TRBD2|TRBV9
TGTGCCAGCAGCGTCGGGGGGGACACCGGGGAGCTGTTTTTT
CASSVGGDTGELFF
>.|15|TRBJ1-1|TRBD1|TRBV7-9
TGTGCCAGCAGCCCCCGGACAGGGGGATGGACTGAAGCTTTCTTT
CASSPRTGGWTEAFF
>.|16|TRBJ2-1|TRBD2|TRBV7-2
TGTGCCAGCAGCTTACGACTAGCGGGGGGCCTCAATGAGCAGTTCTTC
CASSLRLAGGLNEQFF
>.|15|TRBJ1-1|.|TRBV9
TGTGCCAGCAGCGTAGGAGGGGGTTTTAACACTGAAGCTTTCTTT
CASSVGGGFNTEAFF
>.|18|TRBJ1-6|TRBD1|TRBV14
TGTGCCAGCAGCCTTTCCGAAAACAGGGGGCACTATAATTCACCCCTCCACTTT
CASSLSENRGHYNSPLHF
>.|14|TRBJ2-7|TRBD1|TRBV7-2
TGTGCCAGCACCCCCGGACAGGTTTCCTACGAGCAGTACTTC
CASTPGQVSYEQYF
>.|15|TRBJ1-2|.|TRBV9
TGTGCCAGCAGCCCTCAGATTGGACAGCAGGCGGGCTACACCTTC
CASSPQIGQQAGYTF
>.|13|TRBJ1-4|TRBD1|TRBV29-1
TGCAGCGTGCTGGACAGGGGTAATGAAAAACTGTTTTTT
CSVLDRGNEKLFF
>once|15|TRBJ2-1|TRBD2|TRBV7-6
TGTGCCAGCAGCCTGAGCGGGATCTCCTACAATGAGCAGTTCTTC
CASSLSGISYNEQFF
>.|14|TRBJ1-2|.|TRBV10-3
TGTGCCATCAGTGACATGAGCAGGAACTATGGCTACACCTTC
CAISDMSRNYGYTF
>once|14|TRBJ1-2|.|TRBV5-6
TGTGCCAGCAGCTTCAAGGACAGAGCCTATGGCTACACCTTC
CASSFKDRAYGYTF
>.|15|TRBJ1-6|.|TRBV12-5
TGTGCTAGTGGCCCGGGACTGTCCTATAATTCACCCCTCCACTTT
CASGPGLSYNSPLHF
>once|18|TRBJ2-3|TRBD1|TRBV10-3
TGTGCCATCAGTGACCCTTCCCGGGACAGGGGTAGAATAGATACGCAGTATTTT
CAISDPSRDRGRIDTQYF
>.|13|TRBJ1-1|.|TRBV19
TGTGCCAGTAGCGCAGGCCTGAACACTGAAGCTTTCTTT
CASSAGLNTEAFF
>once|15|TRBJ1-2|TRBD1|TRBV7-8
TGTGCCAGCAGCTTAGAGCTGGGACAGAACTATGGCTACACCTTC
CASSLELGQNYGYTF
>.|16|TRBJ1-3|.|TRBV15
TGTGCCACCAGCAGAGATGGGGGGGGGCATGGAAACACCATATATTTT
CATSRDGGGHGNTIYF
>once|15|TRBJ2-1|TRBD1|TRBV6-5
TGTGCCAGCACTAAACAGGGGGCAGTTAACAATGAGCAGTTCTTC
CASTKQGAVNNEQFF
>.|15|TRBJ1-2|.|TRBV5-4
TGTGCCAGCAGCTTGGTTGCAGGTCCTAACTATGGCTACACCTTC
CASSLVAGPNYGYTF
>.|17|TRBJ2-2|.|TRBV4-1
TGCGCCAGCAGCCAAGACCGGTCCTCAGGGCTTACCGGGGAGCTGTTTTTT
CASSQDRSSGLTGELFF
>.|15|TRBJ2-2|.|TRBV15
TGTGCCACCAGCCCCGGGGGGCGAACGACCGGGGAGCTGTTTTTT
CATSPGGRTTGELFF
>.|15|TRBJ2-2|.|TRBV7-2
TGTGCCAGCAGCGGAAGGGGGGGTTACACCGGGGAGCTGTTTTTT
CASSGRGGYTGELFF
>.|15|TRBJ1-6|.|TRBV6-5
TGTGCCAGCAGTTACCGGGGGACCGAAGGGTCACCCCTCCACTTT
CASSYRGTEGSPLHF
>.|15|TRBJ2-7|TRBD2|TRBV29-1
TGCAGCGTCGGCGGTGGGGGGGTCAGCTCCTACGAGCAGTACTTC
CSVGGGGVSSYEQYF
>.|16|TRBJ2-3|TRBD2|TRBV2
TGTGCCAGCAGCTCCGGGAGGGGACCCTCCTCAGATACGCAGTATTTT
CASSSGRGPSSDTQYF
>.|16|TRBJ2-3|TRBD2|TRBV7-8
TGTGCCAGCAGCTTGGGGAGAGGGGAGGGCGCAGATACGCAGTATTTT
CASSLGRGEGADTQYF
>once|17|TRBJ2-6|.|TRBV27
TGTGCCAGCAGTTTATCGGGCAGGGCAGGTGGGGCCAACGTCCTGACTTTC
CASSLSGRAGGANVLTF
>.|17|TRBJ2-3|TRBD2|TRBV5-4
TGTGCCAGCAGCTTGGGACTAGCGGGGGGGCCGGCAGATACGCAGTATTTT
CASSLGLAGGPADTQYF